Listed below are T cell receptor beta chains from one sample, sequenced in a study of T-cell memory formation after mild COVID-19. One entry per CDR3 protein results from TCRdb running MiXCR on the 5' RACE reads. The sample has more than 350,000 distinct CDR3 sequences; roughly 21% are singletons. The specimen sequenced was PBMCs or a T cell subset sorted from them (not recorded which). Receptors originate from an adult woman who had mild COVID-19 (a few samples of this study predate the infection). Cell type and time point are not known. The CDR3 runs from the conserved cysteine through the conserved F or W. Each record gives: V gene, clone size, J gene, D gene, CDR3 DNA, CDR3 protein. A D gene is named only where the DNA matches it firmly. The size field is filled for only some rows; it gives once, few, many or a size class.

V: TRBV7-3; size: .; J: TRBJ2-7; D: TRBD1; DNA: TGTGCCAGCAGCTCGCCGGACAGGGGAATCTACGAGCAGTACTTC; CDR3: CASSSPDRGIYEQYF
V: TRBV7-2; size: many; J: TRBJ2-3; D: TRBD2; DNA: TGTGCCAGCAGGGTTCCGGGACTAGCGGCTGGAGATACGCAGTATTTT; CDR3: CASRVPGLAAGDTQYF
V: TRBV5-5; size: .; J: TRBJ2-1; D: TRBD2; DNA: TGTGCCAGCAGCTCCGGACTAGCGGTACTTGTCGGGGTCGAGTCCTACAATGAGCAGTTCTTC; CDR3: CASSSGLAVLVGVESYNEQFF
V: TRBV6-5; size: .; J: TRBJ1-1; D: .; DNA: TGTGCCAGCAGGACAGCTAACACTGAAGCTTTCTTT; CDR3: CASRTANTEAFF
V: TRBV29-1; size: .; J: TRBJ1-4; D: .; DNA: TGCAGCGTTGTCGTATTGGGGGATGAACTGTTTTTT; CDR3: CSVVVLGDELFF
V: TRBV4-1; size: .; J: TRBJ2-1; D: TRBD2; DNA: TGCGCCAGCAGCCACAAGACTAGCGGGGTTTCCTACAATGAGCAGTTCTTC; CDR3: CASSHKTSGVSYNEQFF
V: TRBV20-1; size: many; J: TRBJ2-7; D: .; DNA: TGCAGTGCCAACCGGGACACCTCCTACGAGCAGTACTTC; CDR3: CSANRDTSYEQYF
V: TRBV7-8; size: .; J: TRBJ1-1; D: .; DNA: TGTGCCAGCAACTTTTCCGGGGGAAGGACTGAAGCTTTCTTT; CDR3: CASNFSGGRTEAFF
V: TRBV2; size: .; J: TRBJ2-5; D: TRBD1; DNA: TGTGCCAGCAGAAGGACAGGGGGACGAGAGACCCAGTACTTC; CDR3: CASRRTGGRETQYF
V: TRBV2; size: few; J: TRBJ2-3; D: TRBD2; DNA: TGTGCCAGCACCCCACTAGCGGGGCAGACCTCTAGCACAGATACGCAGTATTTT; CDR3: CASTPLAGQTSSTDTQYF